One sample yielded the 10 T cell receptor beta chains listed below, sequenced in a study of T cell responses to AZD1222 COVID-19 vaccine (dated by TCRdb to the early 2020s). The time point label on this specimen signifies: baseline before first vaccination. The method was the immunoSEQ multiplex PCR assay. TCRdb provides this immuneACCESS table in a form limited to in-frame rearrangements. Some clones are lacking; in checked studies, under half of them reflect an unresolved V gene, and why the rest are absent is not known. The sample includes roughly 36,000 clones, with roughly 89% observed a single time. Jointly, the top ten make up approximately 7% of the sample. The sample was peripheral blood, taken on day 0 of AZD1222 vaccination. The receptors were sampled from an adult in good health.

The V and J genes are TRBV29-1 and TRBJ1-4; TRBD1 might be the D (5 bases). Trimming left V 7 bases short and J 2 bases short, with 14 bases between. The CDR3 runs 14 residues. Germline lookup yields CDR1 SQVTM and CDR2 ANQGSEA. DNA of the CDR3: TGCAGCGCCGTGTCAGGGAAGACTAATGAAAAACTGTTTTTT. Its protein is CSAVSGKTNEKLFF.

This rearrangement joins TRBV4-2 to TRBJ2-5; 10 bases agree with TRBD2. Germline-derived CDR1 and CDR2 are LGHNA and YNFKEQ. The CDR3 has 16 residues. J lost 3 bases, V lost 2 bases, and 6 bases had no gene match. The DNA of the CDR3 is TGTGCCAGCAGCCAAACGATTAGCGGGGGGAAAGAGACCCAGTACTTC. Protein: CASSQTISGGKETQYF.

The chain couples TRBV6-5 to TRBJ2-7, with 7 bases that match TRBD1. Germline V lookup: CDR1 MNHEY, CDR2 SVGAGI. The CDR3 runs 14 residues. The V and J ends lost 7 bases and 3 bases, in that order; junction bases with no gene match: 9. The CDR3 here is CASTEPGGHYEQYF. The CDR3 DNA follows: TGTGCCAGCACGGAGCCAGGGGGACACTACGAGCAGTACTTC.

V and J are TRBV2 and TRBJ2-1; 12 bases map to TRBD2. The ends lost 3 bases at V and 9 bases at J; junction bases unmatched: 6. Per the germline V gene, CDR1 is SNHLY and CDR2 is FYNNEI. CDR3 size: 15 residues. Here the CDR3 reads CASSEASGGGIEQFF. CDR3 DNA: TGTGCCAGCAGTGAGGCTAGCGGGGGGGGTATTGAGCAGTTCTTC.

The CDR3 nucleotides are TGTGCCAGCAGTGACATTAAATCCCGGGAGCAGTACTTC. Its protein is CASSDIKSREQYF. The chain combines TRBV6-1 with TRBJ2-7; unclear D gene. This CDR3 contains 13 residues. With 3 bases removed from V and 7 bases from J, the gap between germline ends came to 13 bases. Germline V gene data show CDR1 as MNHNS and CDR2 as SASEGT.

CDR3 DNA sequence: TGTGCCAGCAGCCAAATGGGGCTAGCGGTCTACGAGCAGTACTTC. Translating it yields CASSQMGLAVYEQYF. The gene calls are TRBV14 and TRBJ2-7; 7 bases match TRBD2. Germline-derived CDR1 and CDR2 are SGHDN and FVKESK. The CDR3 is 15 amino acids. V shed 2 bases and J 3 bases; nucleotides not matched to a gene: 7.

The CDR3 nucleotides are TGTGCCAGCAGCCTAGGGGGATCTGGGGGGCCCGGGAATGAGCAGTTCTTC. Translating it yields CASSLGGSGGPGNEQFF. The chain couples TRBV7-2 to TRBJ2-1, with D perhaps TRBD1 or TRBD2 (6 bases each). Germline CDR1 reads SGHTA; CDR2 reads FQGNSA. The CDR3 is 17 residues long. Trimming took 5 bases from V and 7 from J, leaving 24 bases between them.

This chain links TRBV3-1 (or the pseudogene TRBV3-2) with TRBJ2-3, with D uncertain. The CDR3 is 12 amino acids. Per the germline V gene, CDR1 is LGHDT and CDR2 is YNNKEL (reference sequence). Trimming removed 1 base from V and 6 bases from J, with 5 bases in between. In nucleotides, the CDR3 is TGTGCCAGCAGCCAAGGGCGGGATACGCAGTATTTT. Translated: CASSQGRDTQYF.

The rearrangement joins TRBV20-1 to TRBJ2-3; perhaps TRBD2 as D (7 bases). CDR3 length: 15 residues. Looked up from germline, CDR1 is DFQATT and CDR2 is SNEGSKA (reference sequence). The V and J ends lost 3 bases and 5 bases respectively, with 18 bases between them. CDR3 sequence: CSASPGGRGVDTQYF. DNA for the CDR3: TGCAGTGCTAGTCCGGGGGGCCGAGGTGTAGATACGCAGTATTTT.

The CDR3 protein is CASSHTGTGHNEQFF. The CDR3 nucleotides are TGTGCCAGCAGTCATACCGGGACAGGGCACAATGAGCAGTTCTTC. The chain recombines TRBV6-5 with TRBJ2-1; the match to TRBD1 covers 9 bases. The CDR3 is 15 amino acids. J lost 5 bases, V lost 5 bases, and 7 bases had no gene match. Germline V lookup: CDR1 MNHEY, CDR2 SVGAGI.